A single sample gave rise to the 32 T cell receptor beta chains below, sequenced in a study of cytomegalovirus exposure and HLA in healthy donors. Researchers ran the PCR with 60 Vbeta and 13 Jbeta primers. Data came from immunoSEQ multiplex PCR; TCRdb stores just in-frame clones and leaves some out. This table has about 220,000 clones, over 80% appearing once. The sequencing sample was made of PBMCs. These receptors all come from a middle-aged woman in good health and CMV-seropositive.

The V gene is TRBV11-2, the J gene TRBJ2-1; D is unresolved. The ends were cut back, 2 bases at V and 3 bases at J, with 8 bases in the middle. Germline-derived CDR1 and CDR2 are SGHAT and FQNNGV. The CDR3 loop spans 14 amino acids. The CDR3 DNA reads TGTGCCAGCAGCTTATCACAGATCTACAATGAGCAGTTCTTC. Its protein is CASSLSQIYNEQFF.

Details on this clone: One junction end does not reproduce the germline sequence, and a read error may be involved. This sequence joins TRBV13 and TRBJ2-5; TRBD2 matches 12 bases. The CDR3 is 17 residues long. Germline-derived CDR1 and CDR2 are PRHDT and FYEKMQ (reference sequence). The CDR3 region is CASSLGTGLAGQETQYF. DNA for the CDR3: TGTGCCAGCAGCCTAGGGACGGGACTAGCGGGTCAAGAGACCCAGTACTTC.

The gene calls are TRBV2 and TRBJ2-5, with a weak D call TRBD2 (6 bases). Germline loops: CDR1 SNHLY, CDR2 FYNNEI. The CDR3 is 16 residues long. The V gene lost 6 bases and the J gene lost 5 bases, with 22 bases spanning the gap. DNA for the CDR3: TGTGCCAGCAGCCTCCCCTTTAGCGGAGAGGGGGAGACCCAGTACTTC. This codes for CASSLPFSGEGETQYF.

The CDR3 sequence: CASSLSAGGSGGELFF. The CDR3 bases are TGTGCCAGCAGCTTATCAGCGGGGGGATCGGGCGGGGAGCTGTTTTTT. The chain has TRBV7-2 and TRBJ2-2, with 9 nucleotides matching TRBD2. The CDR3 loop spans 16 amino acids. Trimming cost V 2 bases and J 7 bases; bases outside gene matches: 8. Germline loops: CDR1 SGHTA, CDR2 FQGNSA.

This rearrangement joins TRBV25-1 to TRBJ2-1, with D tentatively TRBD1 (6 bases). This CDR3 region has 14 residues. Between the trimmed V and J ends, which lost 5 bases and 0 bases, there was a span of 8 bases. Germline V gene sequence: CDR1 MGHDK, CDR2 SYGVNS. The CDR3 loop is CASSRGNSYNEQFF. In nucleotides, the CDR3 is TGTGCCAGCAGTAGGGGGAACTCCTACAATGAGCAGTTCTTC.

The chain recombines TRBV7-2 with TRBJ2-7; 11 bases align to TRBD1. V lost 1 base, J lost 3 bases, and 2 bases stayed unmatched. The CDR3 sequence is 15 residues long. Germline V gene data show CDR1 as SGHTA and CDR2 as FQGNSA. This CDR3 is CASSLGGTGGYEQYF. The CDR3 region has the DNA TGTGCCAGCAGCTTAGGGGGGACAGGGGGCTACGAGCAGTACTTC.

This clone was seen just once. V gene TRBV25-1 combines with J gene TRBJ2-7, with 7 bases fitting TRBD1. The V segment lost 5 bases and the J segment 3 bases; nucleotides outside the gene matches: 7. The CDR3 extends over 14 amino acids. CDR1 MGHDK and CDR2 SYGVNS come from the germline V gene. CDR3 sequence: CASSPRDSLYEQYF. The CDR3 DNA sequence: TGTGCCAGCAGTCCCCGGGACAGCCTCTACGAGCAGTACTTC.

The chain is built from TRBV19 and TRBJ2-7; 9 bases are a match to TRBD1. In germline, CDR1 is LNHDA, CDR2 SQIVND (reference sequence). This CDR3 comprises 14 residues. With 4 bases clipped from V and 4 bases from J, the junction kept 5 bases outside the gene matches. The CDR3 here is CASSTQTGGYEQYF. The DNA for the CDR3 is TGTGCCAGTAGTACCCAGACAGGGGGGTACGAGCAGTACTTC.

This rearrangement joins TRBV28 to TRBJ1-5; TRBD1 matches at 8 bases. Germline loops: CDR1 MDHEN, CDR2 SYDVKM. The CDR3 has 15 amino acids. Trimming at V came to 5 bases and at J to 7 bases, leaving 10 bases not matched to a gene. In DNA form, the CDR3 reads TGTGCCAGCAGTCCATGGACAGGGAGGAGGCAGCCCCAGCATTTT. This gives the protein CASSPWTGRRQPQHF. Together with reference TRBV28 and TRBJ1-5, the CDR3 gives the full variable domain: DVKVTQSSRYLVKRTGEKVFLECVQDMDHENMFWYRQDPGLGLRLIYFSYDVKMKEKGDIPEGYSVSREKKERFSLILESASTNQTSMYLCASSPWTGRRQPQHFGDGTRLSIL.

V gene TRBV25-1 combines with J gene TRBJ2-2; D is unclear. Germline V CDR1 and CDR2: MGHDK, SYGVNS. This CDR3 is 17 amino acids long. V shed 1 base and J shed 4 bases, with 16 bases lying between them. This CDR3 reads CASSEFNDKTGTGELFF. Here the CDR3 DNA reads TGTGCCAGCAGTGAATTTAACGATAAAACGGGCACCGGGGAGCTGTTTTTT.

The V and J genes are TRBV7-9 and TRBJ1-2; 8 nucleotides align to TRBD1. V was clipped by 5 bases and J by 6 bases; unmatched bases: 8. The CDR3 totals 14 residues. Germline V gene sequence: CDR1 SEHNR, CDR2 FQNEAQ (reference sequence). This CDR3 is CASSPPSGGNGYTF. The CDR3 DNA reads as TGTGCCAGCAGCCCACCGTCAGGGGGCAATGGCTACACCTTC.

In this sample, this clone turned up a few times. The chain couples TRBV7-2 to TRBJ1-5; 8 bases map to TRBD1. Germline lookup yields CDR1 SGHTA and CDR2 FQGNSA. The CDR3 runs to 17 residues. The ends lost 1 base at V and 7 bases at J; junction bases unmatched: 12. For the CDR3, the DNA is TGTGCCAGCAGCTTAGTGGCAGGAGGACAGGGCCGGCAGCCCCAGCATTTT. This translates into CASSLVAGGQGRQPQHF.

Comment on this clone: The sample has other DNA sequences that encode this CDR3 too. V is TRBV7-2 and J is TRBJ2-3, with 12 bases fitting TRBD2. Germline V gene data show CDR1 as SGHTA and CDR2 as FQGNSA. Trimming at V came to 1 base and at J to 9 bases, leaving 2 bases not matched to a gene. This CDR3 has 14 residues. In DNA, the CDR3 is TGTGCCAGCAGCTTAGGACTAGCGGGGGCCACGCAGTATTTT. Protein: CASSLGLAGATQYF.

The chain joins TRBV6-4 to TRBJ2-3; 10 bases are shared with TRBD2. The trim removed 3 bases at V and 3 bases at J, leaving 3 bases unmatched. This CDR3 is 15 amino acids long. Germline assignment: CDR1 MRHNA and CDR2 SNTAGT. CDR3 protein: CASSESSGGTDTQYF. The CDR3 nucleotides are TGTGCCAGCAGTGAGTCTAGCGGGGGAACAGATACGCAGTATTTT.

V is TRBV19 and J is TRBJ2-7; D unclear. The germline V gene encodes CDR1 LNHDA and CDR2 SQIVND (reference sequence). Trimming removed 3 bases at V and 9 bases at J, with 18 bases between. CDR3 size: 14 residues. The CDR3 DNA follows: TGTGCCAGTAGTATGTCCGAGACTCGCCCTGCGCAGTACTTC. Translating it yields CASSMSETRPAQYF.

V usage is TRBV5-6 and J usage is TRBJ1-6; D possibly corresponds to TRBD1 (5 bases). The CDR3 contains 15 residues. The ends were cut back, 0 bases at V and 7 bases at J, with 11 bases in the middle. From germline, CDR1 is SGHDT and CDR2 YYEEEE. The CDR3 reads CASSLEGAGNSPLHF. CDR3 bases: TGTGCCAGCAGCTTGGAGGGCGCAGGGAATTCACCCCTCCACTTT. Variable domain in full (rest from reference TRBV5-6 and TRBJ1-6): DAGVTQSPTHLIKTRGQQVTLRCSPKSGHDTVSWYQQALGQGPQFIFQYYEEEERQRGNFPDRFSGHQFPNYSSELNVNALLLGDSALYLCASSLEGAGNSPLHFGNGTRLTVT.

This sequence joins TRBV5-1 and TRBJ2-7; TRBD2 might be the D (5 bases). CDR3 length: 13 residues. Germline-derived CDR1 and CDR2 are SGHRS and YFSETQ. Trimming shortened V by 1 base and J by 6 bases, and 11 bases separated the two germline ends. DNA of the CDR3: TGCGCCAGCAGCTTGATGGGCGGGCTCGAGCAGTACTTC. It encodes CASSLMGGLEQYF.

CDR3 DNA sequence: TGTGCTAGTGGGCCAGGGGGCTTGGACACTGAAGCTTTCTTT. As protein: CASGPGGLDTEAFF. This chain links TRBV12-5 with TRBJ1-1, with 8 bases lining up with TRBD1. Trimming took 6 bases from V and 3 from J; bases not matched to a gene: 6. CDR3 length: 14 residues. Germline CDR1 is LGHNT and CDR2 is FRNRAP.

This clone showed up just a few times. This chain uses TRBV7-3 with TRBJ2-3; tentatively, D is TRBD1 (5 bases). Germline CDR1 and CDR2: SGHTA and FQGTGA. Trimming took off 5 bases at V and 0 bases at J, with 6 bases between the two ends. The CDR3 sequence is 13 residues long. CDR3 nucleotide sequence: TGTGCCAGCAGCAAGGGGAGCACAGATACGCAGTATTTT. It specifies CASSKGSTDTQYF.

CDR3 DNA sequence: TGCAGCGTTGGAGGGCCAGATCAGCCCCAGCATTTT. Encoded protein: CSVGGPDQPQHF. V usage is TRBV29-1 and J usage is TRBJ1-5; D is ambiguous. Germline-derived CDR1 and CDR2 are SQVTM and ANQGSEA. The CDR3 runs to 12 residues. Deletions cut 4 bases from V and 5 bases from J, with 9 bases between.

V is TRBV9 and J is TRBJ2-2; 8 bases are shared with TRBD1. Per germline, CDR1 SGDLS and CDR2 YYNGEE. V lost 4 bases, J lost 5 bases, and 10 bases stayed unmatched. This CDR3 has 16 residues. The CDR3 DNA sequence: TGTGCCAGCAGCTCCCGTTTACAGGGGGAGACCGGGGAGCTGTTTTTT. Amino acids: CASSSRLQGETGELFF.

The gene calls are TRBV30 and TRBJ1-5, with 8 bases that match TRBD1. The V gene end was trimmed by 5 bases and the J gene end by 0 bases; junction bases not matched to a gene: 6. CDR1 is GTSNPN, CDR2 SVGIG, per germline (reference sequence). The CDR3 has 15 residues. CDR3 nucleotide sequence: TGTGCCTGGGTTGGACAGGGCCTTAGCAATCAGCCCCAGCATTTT. Protein sequence: CAWVGQGLSNQPQHF.

In this sample, this clone turned up once. The gene calls are TRBV2 and TRBJ2-1, with no clear D. Germline V lookup: CDR1 SNHLY, CDR2 FYNNEI. The CDR3 is 13 amino acids. V was clipped by 6 bases and J by 0 bases, with 6 bases between them. CDR3: CASSGGSYNEQFF. CDR3 nucleotides: TGTGCCAGCAGCGGCGGCTCCTACAATGAGCAGTTCTTC.

The chain joins TRBV18 to TRBJ1-5; tentatively, D is TRBD1 (6 bases). The germline V and J ends were trimmed by 2 bases and 1 base, with 15 bases remaining between them. The germline V gene encodes CDR1 KGHSH and CDR2 LQKENI. CDR3 length: 17 amino acids. The CDR3 DNA reads TGTGCCAGCTCACCAGCCGTGGGGGGGCGAAGCAATCAGCCCCAGCATTTT. It is translated as CASSPAVGGRSNQPQHF.

V and J are TRBV4-2 and TRBJ2-7; TRBD1 matches 7 bases. Per germline, CDR1 LGHNA and CDR2 YNFKEQ. This CDR3 has 14 residues. Trimming removed 4 bases from V and 2 bases from J; junction bases left unmatched: 5. Here the CDR3 reads CASSPDRVPYEQYF. CDR3 coding DNA: TGTGCCAGCAGCCCCGACAGGGTCCCCTACGAGCAGTACTTC.

This clone is a singleton in its sample. This rearrangement joins TRBV5-4 to TRBJ2-1; unclear D gene. CDR3 length: 15 residues. V lost 0 bases, J lost 4 bases, and 11 bases lay in between. Germline CDR1 and CDR2: SGHNT and YYREEE (reference sequence). The CDR3 is CASSLAFRLYNEQFF. The CDR3 nucleotides read TGTGCCAGCAGCTTGGCCTTTAGACTTTACAATGAGCAGTTCTTC.

This rearrangement joins TRBV10-3 to TRBJ2-1; 8 bases fit TRBD1. The CDR3 runs 13 residues. The V gene end was trimmed by 2 bases and the J gene end by 15 bases; junction bases not matched to a gene: 9. Germline values: CDR1 ENHRY, CDR2 SYGVKD. The CDR3 bases are TGTGCCATCAGTGAGATCATTGGGACAGGTCGGTTCTTC. It translates to CAISEIIGTGRFF.

As regards this clone: The sample has other DNA sequences that encode this CDR3 too. The chain links TRBV5-1 to TRBJ1-2; no firm D call. Germline CDR1 and CDR2: SGHRS and YFSETQ. V was trimmed by 1 base and J by 3 bases, leaving 7 bases between them. The length of the CDR3 is 13 residues. The CDR3, as DNA: TGCGCCAGCAGCTTGTCCGGGGACTATGGCTACACCTTC. It translates to CASSLSGDYGYTF. Drawing the rest from reference TRBV5-1 and TRBJ1-2, the complete variable domain is KAGVTQTPRYLIKTRGQQVTLSCSPISGHRSVSWYQQTPGQGLQFLFEYFSETQRNKGNFPGRFSGRQFSNSRSEMNVSTLELGDSALYLCASSLSGDYGYTFGSGTRLTVV.

V and J are TRBV6-1 and TRBJ2-7; 7 bases map to TRBD1. The length of the CDR3 is 15 residues. After removal of 6 bases from V and 1 base from J, the junction contained 9 bases not matched to a gene. Germline values: CDR1 MNHNS, CDR2 SASEGT. As DNA, the CDR3 is TGTGCCAGCAGAGTGACAGGGATTGGGTCCTACGAGCAGTACTTC. Protein: CASRVTGIGSYEQYF.

This clone came up once. This sequence joins TRBV7-2 and TRBJ1-1, with D perhaps TRBD1 (5 bases). Trimming left V 2 bases short and J 1 base short, with 8 bases between. This CDR3 contains 14 residues. Germline V gene data show CDR1 as SGHTA and CDR2 as FQGNSA. This CDR3 is CASSLRGWNTEAFF. The CDR3 bases are TGTGCCAGCAGCTTAAGGGGATGGAACACTGAAGCTTTCTTT. Supplemented by reference TRBV7-2 and TRBJ1-1, the full variable domain reads GAGVSQSPSNKVTEKGKDVELRCDPISGHTALYWYRQSLGQGLEFLIYFQGNSAPDKSGLPSDRFSAERTGGSVSTLTIQRTQQEDSAVYLCASSLRGWNTEAFFGQGTRLTVV.

The J gene is TRBJ2-1, the V gene TRBV19, with 12 bases matching TRBD2. The CDR3 totals 15 residues. Germline CDR1 reads LNHDA; CDR2 reads SQIVND (reference sequence). The V segment lost 3 bases and the J segment 6 bases; nucleotides outside the gene matches: 3. CDR3 DNA sequence: TGTGCCAGTAGTATCCCGGGACTAGCGGGCAATGAGCAGTTCTTC. Translating gives CASSIPGLAGNEQFF.

On this clone: One end of the junction varies from germline; a read error may be responsible. The same CDR3 also results from other DNA sequences found in this sample. The rearrangement joins TRBV4-2 to TRBJ1-6, with a tentative D call TRBD1 (6 bases). The CDR3 spans 15 residues. CDR1 and CDR2 (germline): LGHNA, YNFKEQ. CDR3 sequence: CASRKGAGDNSPLHF. CDR3 DNA sequence: TGTGCCAGCAGAAAAGGGGCAGGGGATAATTCCCCCCTCCACTTT.